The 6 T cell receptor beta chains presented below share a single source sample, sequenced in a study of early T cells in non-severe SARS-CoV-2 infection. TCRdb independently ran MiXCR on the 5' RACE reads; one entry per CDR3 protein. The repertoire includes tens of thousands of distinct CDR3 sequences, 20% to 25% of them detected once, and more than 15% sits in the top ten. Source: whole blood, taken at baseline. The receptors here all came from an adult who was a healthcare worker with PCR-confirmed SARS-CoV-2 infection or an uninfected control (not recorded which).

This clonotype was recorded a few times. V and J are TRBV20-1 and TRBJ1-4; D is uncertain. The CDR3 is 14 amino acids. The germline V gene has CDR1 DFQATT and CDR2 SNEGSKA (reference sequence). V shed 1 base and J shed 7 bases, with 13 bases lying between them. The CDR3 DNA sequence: TGCAGTGCTAGAGTTACGAGGGAAGGTGAAAAACTGTTTTTT. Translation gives CSARVTREGEKLFF.

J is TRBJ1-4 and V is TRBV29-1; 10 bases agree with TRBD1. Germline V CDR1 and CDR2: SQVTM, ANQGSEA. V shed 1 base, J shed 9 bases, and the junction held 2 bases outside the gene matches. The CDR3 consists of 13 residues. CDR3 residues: CSVEGTGGKKLFF. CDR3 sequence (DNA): TGCAGCGTTGAAGGGACAGGGGGAAAAAAACTGTTTTTT.

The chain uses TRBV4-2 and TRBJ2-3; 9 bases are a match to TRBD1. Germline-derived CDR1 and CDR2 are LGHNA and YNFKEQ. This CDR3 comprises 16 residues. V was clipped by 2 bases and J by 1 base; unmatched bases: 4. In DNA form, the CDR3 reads TGTGCCAGCAGCCAACGGGACAGGGCGGGCACAGATACGCAGTATTTT. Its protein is CASSQRDRAGTDTQYF.

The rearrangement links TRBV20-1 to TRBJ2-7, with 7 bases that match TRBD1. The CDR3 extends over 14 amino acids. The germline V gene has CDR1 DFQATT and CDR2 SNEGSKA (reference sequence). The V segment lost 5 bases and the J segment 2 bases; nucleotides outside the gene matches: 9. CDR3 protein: CSAGTARGTYEQYF. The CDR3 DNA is TGCAGTGCTGGGACAGCCCGAGGGACCTACGAGCAGTACTTC.

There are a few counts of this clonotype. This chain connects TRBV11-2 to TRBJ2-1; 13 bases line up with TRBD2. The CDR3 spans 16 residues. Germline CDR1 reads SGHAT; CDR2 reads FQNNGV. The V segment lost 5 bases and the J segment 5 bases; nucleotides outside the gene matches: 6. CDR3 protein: CASSPILAGGNNEQFF. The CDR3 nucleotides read TGTGCCAGCAGCCCCATACTAGCGGGGGGGAACAATGAGCAGTTCTTC.

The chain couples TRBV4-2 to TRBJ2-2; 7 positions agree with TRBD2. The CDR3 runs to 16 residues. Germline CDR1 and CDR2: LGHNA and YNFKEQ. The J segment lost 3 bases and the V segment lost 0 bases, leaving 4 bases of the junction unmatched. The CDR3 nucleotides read TGTGCCAGCAGCCAAGAGCGGGGGAGATACACCGGGGAGCTGTTTTTT. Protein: CASSQERGRYTGELFF.